This T cell receptor beta chain emerged from a study of T cell clonotyping in hematopoietic cell transplantation. Study results and caveats: No sorting was done, leaving CD4 and CD8 contributions mixed. Recipient TCR diversity dropped after transplant; expanded clonotypes rose from day 30 to 180.

TCRdb's table, derived via immunoSEQ multiplex PCR, lists solely in-frame clones and lacks some. The top ten hold over 1.2% of the sample, which has about 27,000 clones, around 95% seen once. Germline CDR1 MNHEY, CDR2 SVGAGI. V was pared by 0 bases and J by 5 bases, with 6 bases of the junction left unmatched. The length of the CDR3 is 15 residues. Of note for this clone: Its antigen is unidentified.

The TCR sequence derives from a man aged 50 to 59 in good health. Some clones in this sample may be carry-over from other donors' samples. Sequences were obtained from peripheral blood mononuclear cells. This rearrangement joins TRBV6-5 to TRBJ1-2; 7 positions match TRBD1. The CDR3 region is CASSYSRTGFYGYTF. CDR3 coding DNA: TGTGCCAGCAGTTACTCGCGGACAGGATTTTATGGCTACACCTTC.